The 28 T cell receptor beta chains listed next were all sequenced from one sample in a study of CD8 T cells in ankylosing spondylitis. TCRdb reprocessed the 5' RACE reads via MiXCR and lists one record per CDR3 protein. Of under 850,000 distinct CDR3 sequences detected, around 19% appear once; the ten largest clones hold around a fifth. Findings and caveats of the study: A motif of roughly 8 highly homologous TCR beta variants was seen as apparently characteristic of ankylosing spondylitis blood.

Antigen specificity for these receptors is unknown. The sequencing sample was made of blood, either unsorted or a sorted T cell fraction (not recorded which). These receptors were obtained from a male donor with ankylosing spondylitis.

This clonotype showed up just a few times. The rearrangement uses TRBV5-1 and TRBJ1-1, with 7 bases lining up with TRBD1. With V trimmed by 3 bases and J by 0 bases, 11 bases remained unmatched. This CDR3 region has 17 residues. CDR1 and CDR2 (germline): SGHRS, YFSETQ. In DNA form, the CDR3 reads TGCGCCAGCAGCTCGGGACAGATGGGAATCATGAACACTGAAGCTTTCTTT. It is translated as CASSSGQMGIMNTEAFF.

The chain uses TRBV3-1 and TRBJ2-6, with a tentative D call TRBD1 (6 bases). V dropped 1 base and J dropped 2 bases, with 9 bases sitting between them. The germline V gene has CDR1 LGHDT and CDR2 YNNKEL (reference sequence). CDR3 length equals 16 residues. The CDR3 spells CASSQGGQAGANVLTF. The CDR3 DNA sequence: TGTGCCAGCAGCCAAGGGGGGCAAGCTGGGGCCAACGTCCTGACTTTC.

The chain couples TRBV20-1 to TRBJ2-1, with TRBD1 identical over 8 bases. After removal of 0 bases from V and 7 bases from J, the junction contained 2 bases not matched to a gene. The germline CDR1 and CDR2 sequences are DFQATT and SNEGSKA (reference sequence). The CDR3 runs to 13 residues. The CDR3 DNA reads TGCAGTGCTAGAGACCGGACAGGGAATGAGCAGTTCTTC. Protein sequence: CSARDRTGNEQFF.

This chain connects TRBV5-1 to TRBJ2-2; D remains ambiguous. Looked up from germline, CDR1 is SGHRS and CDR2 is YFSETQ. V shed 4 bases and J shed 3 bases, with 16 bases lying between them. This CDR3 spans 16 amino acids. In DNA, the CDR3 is TGCGCCAGCAGCCCCCTTGACAATTTCTACACCGGGGAGCTGTTTTTT. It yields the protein CASSPLDNFYTGELFF.

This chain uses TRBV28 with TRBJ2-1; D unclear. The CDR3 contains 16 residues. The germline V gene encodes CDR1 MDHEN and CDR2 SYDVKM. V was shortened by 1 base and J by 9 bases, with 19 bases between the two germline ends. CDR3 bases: TGTGCCAGCAGTTTATCCTGGGCCCCCCCCGGATCTGAGCAGTTCTTC. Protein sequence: CASSLSWAPPGSEQFF.

Here the CDR3 reads CASSQVTVGQETQYF. The CDR3 coding sequence is TGCGCCAGCAGCCAAGTTACAGTGGGACAAGAGACCCAGTACTTC. The chain carries TRBV4-1 and TRBJ2-5; D not certain. In germline, CDR1 is MGHRA, CDR2 YSYEKL. Trimming removed 1 base from V and 2 bases from J, with 11 bases in between. The CDR3 contains 15 residues.

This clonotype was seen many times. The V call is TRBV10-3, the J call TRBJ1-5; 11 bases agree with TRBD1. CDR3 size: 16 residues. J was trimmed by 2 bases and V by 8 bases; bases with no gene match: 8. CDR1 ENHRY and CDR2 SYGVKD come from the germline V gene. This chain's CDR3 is CAIGGQGAVGNQPQHF. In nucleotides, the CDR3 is TGTGCCATCGGAGGACAGGGGGCAGTCGGCAATCAGCCCCAGCATTTT.

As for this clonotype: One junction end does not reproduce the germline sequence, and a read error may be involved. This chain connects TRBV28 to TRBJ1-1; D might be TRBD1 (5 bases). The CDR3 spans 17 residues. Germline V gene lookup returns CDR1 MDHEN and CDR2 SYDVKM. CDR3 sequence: CASGLWLRAGWNTEAFF. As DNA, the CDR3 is TGTGCCAGCGGTTTGTGGCTGCGGGCAGGGTGGAACACTGAAGCTTTCTTT.

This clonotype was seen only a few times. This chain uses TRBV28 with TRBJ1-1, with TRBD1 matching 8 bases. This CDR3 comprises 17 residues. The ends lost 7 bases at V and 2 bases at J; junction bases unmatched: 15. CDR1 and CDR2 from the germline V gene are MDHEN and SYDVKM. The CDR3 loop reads CASIPDVLDRVNTEAFF. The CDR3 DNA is TGTGCCAGCATCCCAGACGTTCTGGACAGGGTAAACACTGAAGCTTTCTTT.

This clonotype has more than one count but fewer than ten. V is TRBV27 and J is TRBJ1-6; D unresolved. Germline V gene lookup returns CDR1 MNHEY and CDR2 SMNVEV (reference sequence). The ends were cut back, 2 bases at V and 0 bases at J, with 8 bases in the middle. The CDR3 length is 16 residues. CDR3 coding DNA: TGTGCCAGCAGTTTAGATAGGAGCTCCTATAATTCACCCCTCCACTTT. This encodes CASSLDRSSYNSPLHF.

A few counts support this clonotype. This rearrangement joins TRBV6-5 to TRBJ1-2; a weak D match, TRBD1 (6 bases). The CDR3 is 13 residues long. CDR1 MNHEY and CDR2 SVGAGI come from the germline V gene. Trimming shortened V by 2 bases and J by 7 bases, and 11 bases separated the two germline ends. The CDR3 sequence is CASSYQGRVGYTF. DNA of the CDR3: TGTGCCAGCAGTTACCAGGGGCGGGTTGGCTACACCTTC.

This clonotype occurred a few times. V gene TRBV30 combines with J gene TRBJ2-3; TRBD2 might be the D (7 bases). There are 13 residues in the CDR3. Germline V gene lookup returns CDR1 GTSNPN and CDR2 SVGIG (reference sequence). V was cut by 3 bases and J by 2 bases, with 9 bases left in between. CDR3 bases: TGTGCCTGGAGCGGGGGGCCCACAGATACGCAGTATTTT. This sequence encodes CAWSGGPTDTQYF.

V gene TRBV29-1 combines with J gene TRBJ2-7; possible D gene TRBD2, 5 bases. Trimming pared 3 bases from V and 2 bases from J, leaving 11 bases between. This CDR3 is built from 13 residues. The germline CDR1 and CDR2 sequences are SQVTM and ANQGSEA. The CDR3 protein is CSVEEAATYEQYF. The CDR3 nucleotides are TGCAGCGTTGAGGAAGCGGCAACCTACGAGCAGTACTTC.

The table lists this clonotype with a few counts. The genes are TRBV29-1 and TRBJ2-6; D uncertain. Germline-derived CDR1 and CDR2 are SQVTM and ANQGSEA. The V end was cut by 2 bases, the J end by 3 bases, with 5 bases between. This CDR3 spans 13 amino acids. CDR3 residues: CSVERVGANVLTF. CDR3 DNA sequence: TGCAGCGTTGAAAGGGTTGGGGCCAACGTCCTGACTTTC.

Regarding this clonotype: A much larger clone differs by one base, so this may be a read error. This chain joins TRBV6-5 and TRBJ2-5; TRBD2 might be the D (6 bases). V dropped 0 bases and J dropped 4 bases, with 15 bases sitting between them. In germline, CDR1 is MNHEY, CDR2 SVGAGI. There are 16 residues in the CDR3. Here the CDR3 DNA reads TGTGCCAGCAGTTACTCCGGGATTAGCGGAGGAGAGACCCAGTACTTC. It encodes CASSYSGISGGETQYF.

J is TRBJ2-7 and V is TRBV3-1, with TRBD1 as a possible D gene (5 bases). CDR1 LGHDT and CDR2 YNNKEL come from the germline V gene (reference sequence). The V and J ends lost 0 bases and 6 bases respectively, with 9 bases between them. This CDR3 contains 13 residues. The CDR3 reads CASSQDGAVEQYF. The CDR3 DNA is TGTGCCAGCAGCCAAGATGGGGCGGTCGAGCAGTACTTC.

The CDR3 sequence is CASSPGPVFSETQYF. As DNA, the CDR3 is TGTGCCAGCAGCCCGGGCCCTGTGTTTTCCGAGACCCAGTACTTC. The rearrangement joins TRBV2 to TRBJ2-5; D gene unclear. The CDR3 runs to 15 residues. Germline values: CDR1 SNHLY, CDR2 FYNNEI. V was cut by 6 bases and J by 5 bases, with 19 bases left in between.

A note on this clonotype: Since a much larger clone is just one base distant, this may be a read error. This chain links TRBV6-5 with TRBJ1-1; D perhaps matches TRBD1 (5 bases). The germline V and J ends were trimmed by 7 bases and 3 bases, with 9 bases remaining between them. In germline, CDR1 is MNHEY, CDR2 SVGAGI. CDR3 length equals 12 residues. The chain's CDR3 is CASNRGDTEAFF. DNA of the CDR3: TGTGCCAGCAACCGGGGGGACACTGAAGCTTTCTTT.

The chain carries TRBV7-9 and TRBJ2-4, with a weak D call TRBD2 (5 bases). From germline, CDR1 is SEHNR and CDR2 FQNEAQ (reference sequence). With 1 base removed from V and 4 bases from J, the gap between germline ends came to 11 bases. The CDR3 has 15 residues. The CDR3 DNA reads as TGTGCCAGCAGCTTAGTCGAGGGAGAGAAAAACATTCAGTACTTC. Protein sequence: CASSLVEGEKNIQYF.

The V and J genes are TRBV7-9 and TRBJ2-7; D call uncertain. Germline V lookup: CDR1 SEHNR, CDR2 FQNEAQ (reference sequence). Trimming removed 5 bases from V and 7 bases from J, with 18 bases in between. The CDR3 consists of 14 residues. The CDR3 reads CASSVGTPLGEQYF. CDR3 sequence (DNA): TGTGCCAGCAGCGTCGGCACCCCCCTCGGGGAGCAGTACTTC.

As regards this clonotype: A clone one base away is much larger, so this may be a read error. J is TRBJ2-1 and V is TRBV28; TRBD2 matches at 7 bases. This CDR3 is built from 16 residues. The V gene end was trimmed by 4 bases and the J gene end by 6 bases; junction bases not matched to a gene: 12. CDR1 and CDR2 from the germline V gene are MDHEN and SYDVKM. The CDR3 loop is CASSSYSGKRANEQFF. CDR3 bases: TGTGCCAGCAGTTCCTACAGCGGGAAGCGGGCCAATGAGCAGTTCTTC.

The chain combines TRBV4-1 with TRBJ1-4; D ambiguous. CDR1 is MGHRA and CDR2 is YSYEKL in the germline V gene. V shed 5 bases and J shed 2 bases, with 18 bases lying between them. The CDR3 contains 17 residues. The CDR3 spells CASSARSVVGTNEKLFF. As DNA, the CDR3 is TGCGCCAGCAGCGCCAGATCAGTTGTGGGGACTAATGAAAAACTGTTTTTT.

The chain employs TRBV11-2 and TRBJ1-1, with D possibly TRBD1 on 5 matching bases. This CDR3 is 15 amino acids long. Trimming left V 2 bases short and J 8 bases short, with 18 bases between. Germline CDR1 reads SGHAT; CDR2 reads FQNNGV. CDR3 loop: CASSLLTGREGEAFF. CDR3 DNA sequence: TGTGCCAGCAGCTTATTAACAGGCCGTGAGGGAGAAGCTTTCTTT. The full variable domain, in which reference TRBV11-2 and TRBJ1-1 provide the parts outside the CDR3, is EAGVAQSPRYKIIEKRQSVAFWCNPISGHATLYWYQQILGQGPKLLIQFQNNGVVDDSQLPKDRFSAERLKGVDSTLKIQPAKLEDSAVYLCASSLLTGREGEAFFGQGTRLTVV.

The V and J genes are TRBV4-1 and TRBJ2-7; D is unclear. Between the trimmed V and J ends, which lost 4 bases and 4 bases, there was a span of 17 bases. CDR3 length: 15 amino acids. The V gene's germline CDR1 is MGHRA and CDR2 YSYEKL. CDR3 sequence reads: CASSLQPSLLYEQYF. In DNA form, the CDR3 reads TGCGCCAGCAGCCTCCAGCCCTCCCTTCTTTACGAGCAGTACTTC.

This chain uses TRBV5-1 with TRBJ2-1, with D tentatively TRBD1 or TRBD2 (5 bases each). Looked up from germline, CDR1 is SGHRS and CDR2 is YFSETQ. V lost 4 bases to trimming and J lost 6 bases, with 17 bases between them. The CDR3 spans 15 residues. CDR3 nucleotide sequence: TGCGCCAGCAGCACCGGGACCCTTGGAGGCAATGAGCAGTTCTTC. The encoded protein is CASSTGTLGGNEQFF.

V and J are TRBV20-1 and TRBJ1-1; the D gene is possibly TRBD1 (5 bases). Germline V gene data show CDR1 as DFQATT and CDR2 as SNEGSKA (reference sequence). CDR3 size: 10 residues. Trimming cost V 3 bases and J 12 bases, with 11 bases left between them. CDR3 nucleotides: TGCAGTGCTAGCGGGGGGAGTTCTTTCTTT. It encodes CSASGGSSFF.

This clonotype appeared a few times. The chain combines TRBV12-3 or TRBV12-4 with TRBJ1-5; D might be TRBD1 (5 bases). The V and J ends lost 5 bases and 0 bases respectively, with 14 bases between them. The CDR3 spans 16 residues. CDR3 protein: CASSPMGDGSNQPQHF. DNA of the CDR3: TGTGCCAGCAGTCCCATGGGGGACGGTAGCAATCAGCCCCAGCATTTT.

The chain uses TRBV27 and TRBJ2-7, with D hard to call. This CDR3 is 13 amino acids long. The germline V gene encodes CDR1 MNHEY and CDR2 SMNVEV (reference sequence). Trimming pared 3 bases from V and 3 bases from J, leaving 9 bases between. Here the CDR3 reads CASSFGSNYEQYF. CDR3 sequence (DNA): TGTGCCAGCAGTTTTGGATCTAACTACGAGCAGTACTTC.